This T cell receptor (beta chain) originates from a study of T-cell reconstitution after alpha-beta-depleted transplantation in children. This clonotype was seen a few times. The TCRbeta library incorporated unique molecular identifiers. Each CDR3 protein is one row after TCRdb ran MiXCR on the PCR reads. Of approximately 510,000 distinct CDR3 sequences in the sample, approximately 20% were seen once. V lost 4 bases and J 2 bases, leaving 18 bases between the germline ends. The CDR3 spans 16 residues. CDR1 is SGHRS and CDR2 is YFSETQ in the germline V gene. The genes are TRBV5-1 and TRBJ2-5; possible D gene TRBD2, 6 bases. This sample comprised PBMCs from the stem cell graft donor, obtained from the stem cell graft. This receptor was obtained from a human donor who donated a stem cell graft to a child with acute lymphoblastic leukemia. The CDR3 DNA reads as TGCGCCAGCAGCAGGAACAGACCGGGACTGCAAGAGACCCAGTACTTC. Its translation is CASSRNRPGLQETQYF.